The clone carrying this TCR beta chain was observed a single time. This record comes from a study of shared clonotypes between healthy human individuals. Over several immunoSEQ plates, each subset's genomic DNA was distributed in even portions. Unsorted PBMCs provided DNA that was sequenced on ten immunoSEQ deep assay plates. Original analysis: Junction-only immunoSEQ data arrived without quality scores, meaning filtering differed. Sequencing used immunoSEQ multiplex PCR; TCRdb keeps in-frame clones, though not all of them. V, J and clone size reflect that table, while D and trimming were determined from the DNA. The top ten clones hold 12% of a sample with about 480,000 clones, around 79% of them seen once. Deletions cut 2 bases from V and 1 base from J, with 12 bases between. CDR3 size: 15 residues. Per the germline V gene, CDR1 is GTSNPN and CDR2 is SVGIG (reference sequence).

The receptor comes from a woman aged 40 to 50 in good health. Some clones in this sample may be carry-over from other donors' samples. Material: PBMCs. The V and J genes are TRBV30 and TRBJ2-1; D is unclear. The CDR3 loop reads CAWSPMGISYNEQFF. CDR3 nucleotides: TGTGCCTGGAGTCCAATGGGGATTTCCTACAATGAGCAGTTCTTC.